Given below is one TCR beta chain in context. The record originates from a study of tumor and adjacent non-tumor tissue in lung cancer. A modified ARM-PCR protocol with three rounds of nested PCR amplified TCRbeta. TCRdb re-analysed the multiplex PCR reads in MiXCR, keeping a single row per CDR3 protein. This table holds around 140,000 distinct CDR3 sequences, approximately 64% found once. No cell sorting was done before RNA was extracted from the tissue. V lost 6 bases and J 6 bases, leaving 22 bases between the germline ends. Germline CDR1 LNHDA, CDR2 SQIVND (reference sequence). The CDR3 sequence is 16 residues long.

Input material: lung tumor tissue. This sequence joins TRBV19 and TRBJ2-3; D is tentatively TRBD1 or TRBD2 (5 bases each). This TCR was recovered from a man aged 60 to 75 with small cell lung cancer. The CDR3 nucleotides are TGTGCCAGTAGATTAGAAGGGAGACGGGGACCCGATACGCAGTATTTT. Translating it yields CASRLEGRRGPDTQYF. Full variable domain (outside the CDR3, taken from reference TRBV19 and TRBJ2-3): DGGITQSPKYLFRKEGQNVTLSCEQNLNHDAMYWYRQDPGQGLRLIYYSQIVNDFQKGDIAEGYSVSREKKESFPLTVTSAQKNPTAFYLCASRLEGRRGPDTQYFGPGTRLTVL.